This TCR beta chain was observed in a study of blood T cell repertoires in COVID-19 (dated by TCRdb to 2020 to 2021). Notes on the research overall: Samples covering the acute and convalescent phases of COVID-19 were provided by collaborators in the United States, Italy and Spain. The repertoires were made available in a free public database intended to serve as a resource for research on the immune response to SARS-CoV-2. Samples were obtained from the ongoing ImmuneRACE study (first 160 participants) and from about 1,300 subjects provided by 6 global collaborators. The prospective study material was composed of cDNA or gDNA derived from T cells, B-cell-depleted T cells, or PBMCs. The sample metadata nearly always contained a de-identified subject ID, COVID-19 status, age in years and sex. Where HLA class I and class II types were available, the types were taken from metadata supplied by the sample provider, not from assay-based typing. Deeply sampled blood TCRbeta repertoires from subjects exposed to, actively infected with, or recovered from COVID-19 were included in the dataset. Study-wide conclusions, independent of this receptor: How much clinical and demographic metadata was included differed by source and by participant, and the metadata was provided uncurated.

The immunoSEQ Assay, a bias-controlled multiplex PCR, was used to amplify TCRbeta CDR3 regions from genomic DNA. The source study handled its data this way. The number of nucleated cells in each sample was estimated by amplification of reference gene primers within the assay. To quantify the absolute abundance of each unique TCRbeta CDR3 rearrangement, sequence reads were collapsed and filtered. For each sample, productive Simpson clonality was calculated as the square root of Simpson's diversity index over productive rearrangements. The table comes from immuneACCESS by way of TCRdb, which keeps in-frame sequences with V and J called. Part of the clones is missing from these tables; in studies checked, under half for an unresolved V gene and the rest for unknown reasons. D and trimming come from the DNA, and the V and J calls and clone size come from that table. This sample holds around 250,000 clones; roughly 88% were observed only once. The top ten clones comprise 9% to 15% of the sample.

The collaborating institutions used their own protocols to collect whole blood in K2EDTA tubes. For TCRbeta analysis, collaborators shipped samples as frozen whole blood, isolated PBMCs, or DNA extracted from either of those sample types. This clone came up once. Its recognized antigen is unknown. No base quality information exists; no much larger clone differs at one position. Material: peripheral blood. The receptor was derived from a man older than 75 with acute or convalescent COVID-19.

The bases are TGCGCCAGCAGCCGGCGGGATGGGGACGCGCAGTACTTC. This encodes CASSRRDGDAQYF. The chain is made from TRBV5-1 and TRBJ2-7; a weak D assignment points to TRBD2 (6 bases agree). CDR1 and CDR2 were assigned from the germline V gene as SGHRS and YFSETQ. The CDR3 has 13 amino acids, counting the end cysteine and phenylalanine. Of all the DNA, just the CDR3 is kept, 39 bases in frame from base 1. Between the V and J ends, shortened by 4 bases and 9 bases respectively, the junction contains 17 bases. The full variable domain, with segments outside the CDR3 supplied by the reference TRBV5-1 and TRBJ2-7 proteins, appears as KAGVTQTPRYLIKTRGQQVTLSCSPISGHRSVSWYQQTPGQGLQFLFEYFSETQRNKGNFPGRFSGRQFSNSRSEMNVSTLELGDSALYLCASSRRDGDAQYFGPGTRLTVT.